This T cell receptor (beta chain) was identified during a study of blood T cell repertoires in COVID-19. Germline lookup yields CDR1 LNHDA and CDR2 SQIVND (reference sequence). Trimming took off 7 bases at V and 4 bases at J, with 13 bases between the two ends. This CDR3 comprises 13 residues. The table came from immunoSEQ multiplex PCR; TCRdb's copy has only in-frame clones and leaves some out. The data show fewer than 300,000 clones, with 80% to 95% seen just once and around 1.1% held by the top ten. The V call is TRBV19, the J call TRBJ1-2; D is unclear. The receptor was isolated from a woman aged 25 to 39 who had recovered from COVID-19. Source material: PBMCs or T cells enriched from blood (not recorded which). CDR3 amino acids: CASTIGGLYGYTF. CDR3 nucleotide sequence: TGTGCCAGTACGATAGGAGGGCTCTATGGCTACACCTTC.